A selection of T cell receptor beta chains follows, all from one sample in a study of control samples from healthy donors and cancer patients. Profiling relied on immunoSEQ multiplex PCR, and the TCRdb table lists in-frame clones only, not all of them. The data show 130,000 to 150,000 clones, around nine tenths seen once. The sample was blood. The source of these receptors is a woman aged 30 to 39 in good health. Both conserved end residues are part of each CDR3. D genes are given only for firm matches. The size field is filled for only some rows; it gives once, few, many or a size class.

DNA: TGTGCCAGTATCCCCCTTTTAGGCGCTGAAGCTTTCTTT
CDR3: CASIPLLGAEAFF
V: TRBV19
size: many
D: NA
J: TRBJ1-1

DNA: TGTGCCAGCAGCTTGGAGGGGCCCTCCTACGAGCAGTACTTC
CDR3: CASSLEGPSYEQYF
V: TRBV7-9
size: NA
D: NA
J: TRBJ2-7

DNA: TGTGCCAGCACCCCCGGCTGGGGGGAGCAGTACTTC
CDR3: CASTPGWGEQYF
V: TRBV3-1/TRBV3-2
size: once
D: NA
J: TRBJ2-7

DNA: TGTGCCAGCAGCCGTACAGGGGCCGGATCTAACTATGGCTACACCTTC
CDR3: CASSRTGAGSNYGYTF
V: TRBV11-3
size: NA
D: TRBD1
J: TRBJ1-2

DNA: TGTGCCAGCAGTTTAGGGTGGGCTAGCGGGCCCGGAACCACAGATACGCAGTATTTT
CDR3: CASSLGWASGPGTTDTQYF
V: TRBV28
size: once
D: TRBD2
J: TRBJ2-3

DNA: TGTGCCAGCAAAAGCCAACCGAGGGATGAAGCTTTCTTT
CDR3: CASKSQPRDEAFF
V: TRBV6-5
size: once
D: NA
J: TRBJ1-1

DNA: TGCACCAGCAGCCACAGGGTGGTCTGCAGGGGTAGCAATCAGCCCCAGCATTTT
CDR3: CTSSHRVVCRGSNQPQHF
V: TRBV1
size: NA
D: NA
J: TRBJ1-5

DNA: TGTGCCAGCAGCCAAACGGACAGTTATAATTCACCCCTCCACTTT
CDR3: CASSQTDSYNSPLHF
V: TRBV5-6
size: NA
D: NA
J: TRBJ1-6

DNA: TGTGCCAGCAGCGACCAACTGATTAGGCGCTATGGCTACACCTTC
CDR3: CASSDQLIRRYGYTF
V: TRBV2
size: NA
D: NA
J: TRBJ1-2

DNA: TGTGCCAGCAACATGGACGGGAATTCACCCCTCCACTTT
CDR3: CASNMDGNSPLHF
V: TRBV9
size: NA
D: NA
J: TRBJ1-6

DNA: TGTGCCAGCAGCCAGCAACTTTCCCAGCGGGAGGGCCGTTTCTCAGATACGCAGTATTTT
CDR3: CASSQQLSQREGRFSDTQYF
V: TRBV4-2
size: NA
D: TRBD2
J: TRBJ2-3

DNA: TGTGCCAGCAGCCTCCAACTAGCGGGAACCTACGAGCAGTACTTC
CDR3: CASSLQLAGTYEQYF
V: TRBV3-1/TRBV3-2
size: NA
D: TRBD2
J: TRBJ2-7

DNA: TGCGCCAGCAGCCAAGGGTACAGCAATCAGCCCCAGCATTTT
CDR3: CASSQGYSNQPQHF
V: TRBV4-1
size: NA
D: NA
J: TRBJ1-5

DNA: TGTGCCAGCAGCTCCGGACTTAACACCGGGGAGCTGTTTTTT
CDR3: CASSSGLNTGELFF
V: TRBV7-9
size: NA
D: NA
J: TRBJ2-2

DNA: TGCGCCAGCAGCCAAGAACCAGGGGATGGCACCGGGGAGCTGTTTTTT
CDR3: CASSQEPGDGTGELFF
V: TRBV4-1
size: NA
D: NA
J: TRBJ2-2

DNA: TGTGCCAGCAGCCGTCAAGAGACCCAGTACTTC
CDR3: CASSRQETQYF
V: TRBV7-9
size: once
D: NA
J: TRBJ2-5

DNA: TGTGCCAGCAGCTCGGGCCGTAATCAGCCCCAGCATTTT
CDR3: CASSSGRNQPQHF
V: TRBV7-8
size: NA
D: NA
J: TRBJ1-5

DNA: TGTGCCAGCAGCCAAACGTCTAGCGGACTTCAGCGGGGGACGCAGTATTTT
CDR3: CASSQTSSGLQRGTQYF
V: TRBV4-2
size: NA
D: TRBD2
J: TRBJ2-3

DNA: TGTGCCAGCAGCTTATTATCGGGGGGCGATGGCTACACCTTC
CDR3: CASSLLSGGDGYTF
V: TRBV7-8
size: once
D: NA
J: TRBJ1-2

DNA: TGTGCCAGCTCCGAAACAGGGAATAATGAAAAACTGTTTTTT
CDR3: CASSETGNNEKLFF
V: TRBV18
size: once
D: NA
J: TRBJ1-4

DNA: TGTGCCAGCAGCTTAGTATTTATGGGCGGGACTCAAGAGACCCAGTACTTC
CDR3: CASSLVFMGGTQETQYF
V: TRBV7-2
size: NA
D: NA
J: TRBJ2-5

DNA: TGTGCCAGTCAGGACAGCTGGAATTCACCCCTCCACTTT
CDR3: CASQDSWNSPLHF
V: TRBV7-8
size: NA
D: NA
J: TRBJ1-6

DNA: TGCGCCAGCAGCTTGTTCTACCAGAACTCCTACGAGCAGTACTTC
CDR3: CASSLFYQNSYEQYF
V: TRBV5-1
size: NA
D: NA
J: TRBJ2-7

DNA: TGTGCCAGCAGCGAGCCGGGACATACGAACACTGAAGCTTTCTTT
CDR3: CASSEPGHTNTEAFF
V: TRBV5-6
size: NA
D: NA
J: TRBJ1-1

DNA: TGTGCCAGCAGCTTGGACAGCAATTCACCCCTCCACTTT
CDR3: CASSLDSNSPLHF
V: TRBV5-4
size: few
D: NA
J: TRBJ1-6

DNA: TGTGCCAGCAGCCCGAGGACTAGCGGAAGCTCCTACAATGAGCAGTTCTTC
CDR3: CASSPRTSGSSYNEQFF
V: TRBV7-9
size: NA
D: TRBD2
J: TRBJ2-1

DNA: TGTGCCAGCAGCCTAAGGGGGGTAGGCACTGAAGCTTTCTTT
CDR3: CASSLRGVGTEAFF
V: TRBV3-1/TRBV3-2
size: NA
D: NA
J: TRBJ1-1

DNA: TGTGCCAGCAGCACATTAGCGGGGTCCTACGAGCAGTACTTC
CDR3: CASSTLAGSYEQYF
V: TRBV3-1/TRBV3-2
size: NA
D: TRBD2
J: TRBJ2-7

DNA: TGCGCCAGCAGCCCTCTCGCGGGGCCCGGCACAGATACGCAGTATTTT
CDR3: CASSPLAGPGTDTQYF
V: TRBV5-1
size: NA
D: NA
J: TRBJ2-3

DNA: TGTGCCAGCTCACCAGGGCGGGATGAGCAGTTCTTC
CDR3: CASSPGRDEQFF
V: TRBV18
size: NA
D: NA
J: TRBJ2-1

DNA: TGTGCCACCTTCTGTTCCTACGAGCAGTACTTC
CDR3: CATFCSYEQYF
V: TRBV24-1
size: NA
D: NA
J: TRBJ2-7

DNA: TGTGCCAGCTCACCAGACAGGATGGGCTATGGCTACACCTTC
CDR3: CASSPDRMGYGYTF
V: TRBV18
size: NA
D: NA
J: TRBJ1-2

DNA: TGTGCCAGTAGGGAGATTCGGACAGGAGCCTCCGAAGCTTTCTTT
CDR3: CASREIRTGASEAFF
V: TRBV19
size: NA
D: TRBD1
J: TRBJ1-1

DNA: TGTGCCAGCTCACTGGGACTAGCGGGACGCGAGCAGTACTTC
CDR3: CASSLGLAGREQYF
V: TRBV18
size: NA
D: TRBD2
J: TRBJ2-7

DNA: TGTGCCAGCAGGAAGACAGGGGTTGGGGTGAGCTACACCTTC
CDR3: CASRKTGVGVSYTF
V: TRBV28
size: NA
D: TRBD1
J: TRBJ1-2

DNA: TGCGCCAGCAGCACCCAAGGGGGAGGCGGCTACACCTTC
CDR3: CASSTQGGGGYTF
V: TRBV5-1
size: NA
D: NA
J: TRBJ1-2

DNA: TGCCGTACGAGGGGTATGCAGCCCCAGCATTTT
CDR3: CRTRGMQPQHF
V: TRBV20-1
size: once
D: NA
J: TRBJ1-5

DNA: TGTGCCAGCAGCCCACCAAAGGGAGGGTATGGCTACACCTTC
CDR3: CASSPPKGGYGYTF
V: TRBV9
size: NA
D: NA
J: TRBJ1-2

DNA: TGTGCCAGCAGCTTGGGACTAGCCTACAATGAGCAGTTCTTC
CDR3: CASSLGLAYNEQFF
V: TRBV3-1/TRBV3-2
size: NA
D: TRBD2
J: TRBJ2-1

DNA: TGCGCCAGCAGCCAAACACGTACGGGACCCGTGGTCGTCGAGCAGTACTTC
CDR3: CASSQTRTGPVVVEQYF
V: TRBV5-1
size: NA
D: NA
J: TRBJ2-7

DNA: TGTGCCAGTAGTACCAGGACAGGAACGACCCAGTACTTC
CDR3: CASSTRTGTTQYF
V: TRBV19
size: NA
D: TRBD1
J: TRBJ2-5

DNA: TGTGCCAGCAGCATTGGGACCTCACTAGCCAAAAACATTCAGTACTTC
CDR3: CASSIGTSLAKNIQYF
V: TRBV28
size: NA
D: NA
J: TRBJ2-4

DNA: TGTGCCAGCAGAATAGAGGGGAACACTGAAGCTTTCTTT
CDR3: CASRIEGNTEAFF
V: TRBV6-5
size: NA
D: NA
J: TRBJ1-1

DNA: TGTGCCGTGGGAGCGGGAGAGTCGGAGACCCAGTACTTC
CDR3: CAVGAGESETQYF
V: TRBV21-1
size: NA
D: NA
J: TRBJ2-5

DNA: TGTGCCAGCAGAGGAACAGGGGGAAACACCATATATTTT
CDR3: CASRGTGGNTIYF
V: TRBV2
size: NA
D: NA
J: TRBJ1-3

DNA: TGTGCCAGCAGTGAAGCGGGACAGGCAGGGACCCAGTACTTC
CDR3: CASSEAGQAGTQYF
V: TRBV6-1
size: NA
D: TRBD1
J: TRBJ2-5

DNA: TGTGCCAGCAGCTTGGGGGATGATCAGCCCCAGCATTTT
CDR3: CASSLGDDQPQHF
V: TRBV5-4
size: NA
D: NA
J: TRBJ1-5

DNA: TGTGCCACCAGTAGGGACTTAGATACAGATACGCAGTATTTT
CDR3: CATSRDLDTDTQYF
V: TRBV24-1
size: NA
D: NA
J: TRBJ2-3

DNA: TGCGCCAGCAGTCATGGGACAGGGGTTAGCACAGATACGCAGTATTTT
CDR3: CASSHGTGVSTDTQYF
V: TRBV23-1
size: NA
D: TRBD1
J: TRBJ2-3

DNA: TGTGCCAGCAGCTTAAGGGGGGACAACTCTGGGGCCAACGTCCTGACTTTC
CDR3: CASSLRGDNSGANVLTF
V: TRBV11-2
size: NA
D: NA
J: TRBJ2-6

DNA: TGTGCCAGCTCACCTTCGAAAGGACAGGGAGTAGATACGCAGTATTTT
CDR3: CASSPSKGQGVDTQYF
V: TRBV18
size: NA
D: TRBD1
J: TRBJ2-3

DNA: TGTGCCAGCCAGGTCCCCTCGAATGAAAAACTGTTTTTT
CDR3: CASQVPSNEKLFF
V: TRBV7-9
size: NA
D: NA
J: TRBJ1-4

DNA: TGTGCCAGTAGTATTCAGGGGGCCAAGCAGTACTTC
CDR3: CASSIQGAKQYF
V: TRBV19
size: few
D: TRBD1
J: TRBJ2-7

DNA: TGTGCCAGCCGACTAGCGGCCCACAATGAGCAGTTCTTC
CDR3: CASRLAAHNEQFF
V: TRBV25-1
size: NA
D: TRBD2
J: TRBJ2-1

DNA: TGTGCCAGCAGCTTAGGGCTAGTGGGAGAAAAACTGTTTTTT
CDR3: CASSLGLVGEKLFF
V: TRBV5-6
size: NA
D: NA
J: TRBJ1-4